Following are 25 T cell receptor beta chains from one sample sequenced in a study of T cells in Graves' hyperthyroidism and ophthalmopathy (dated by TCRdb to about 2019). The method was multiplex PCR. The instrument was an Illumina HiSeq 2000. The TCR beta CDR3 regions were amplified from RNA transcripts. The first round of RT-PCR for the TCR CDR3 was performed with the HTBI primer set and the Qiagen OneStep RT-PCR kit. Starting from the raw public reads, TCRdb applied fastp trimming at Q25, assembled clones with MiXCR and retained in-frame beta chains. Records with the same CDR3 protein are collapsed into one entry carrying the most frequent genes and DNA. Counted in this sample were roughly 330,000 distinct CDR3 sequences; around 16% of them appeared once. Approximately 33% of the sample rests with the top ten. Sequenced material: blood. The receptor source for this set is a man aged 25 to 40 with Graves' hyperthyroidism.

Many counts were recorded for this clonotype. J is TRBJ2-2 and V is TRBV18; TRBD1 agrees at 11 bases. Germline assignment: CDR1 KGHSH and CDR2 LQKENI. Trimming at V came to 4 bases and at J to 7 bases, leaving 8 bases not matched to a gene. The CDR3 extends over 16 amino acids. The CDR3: CASSRNGQGASGELFF. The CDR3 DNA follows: TGTGCCAGCTCACGGAATGGACAGGGGGCGAGCGGGGAGCTGTTTTTT.

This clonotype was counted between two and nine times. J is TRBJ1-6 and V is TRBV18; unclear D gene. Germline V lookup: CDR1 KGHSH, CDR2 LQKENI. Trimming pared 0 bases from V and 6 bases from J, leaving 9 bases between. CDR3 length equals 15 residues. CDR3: CASSPPSQSNSPLHF. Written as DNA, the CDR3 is TGTGCCAGCTCACCACCGTCGCAGTCTAATTCACCCCTCCACTTT.

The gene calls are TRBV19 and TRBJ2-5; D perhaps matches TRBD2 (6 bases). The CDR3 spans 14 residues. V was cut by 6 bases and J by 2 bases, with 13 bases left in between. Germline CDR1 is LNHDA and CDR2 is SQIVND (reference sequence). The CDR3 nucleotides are TGTGCCAGTAGAACTAGCAAATCTCAAGAGACCCAGTACTTC. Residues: CASRTSKSQETQYF.

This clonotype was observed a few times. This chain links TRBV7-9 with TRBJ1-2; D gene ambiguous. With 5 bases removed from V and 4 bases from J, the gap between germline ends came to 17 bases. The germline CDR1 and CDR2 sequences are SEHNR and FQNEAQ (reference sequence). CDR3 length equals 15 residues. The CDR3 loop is CASSPMVADVYGYTF. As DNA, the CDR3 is TGTGCCAGCAGCCCAATGGTGGCCGATGTCTATGGCTACACCTTC.

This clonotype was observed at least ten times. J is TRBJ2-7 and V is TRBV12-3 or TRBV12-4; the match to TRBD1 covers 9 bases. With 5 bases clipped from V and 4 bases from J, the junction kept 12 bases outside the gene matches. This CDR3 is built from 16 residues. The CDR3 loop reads CASSMSFGTGPYEQYF. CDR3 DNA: TGTGCCAGCAGTATGTCCTTCGGGACAGGGCCATACGAGCAGTACTTC.

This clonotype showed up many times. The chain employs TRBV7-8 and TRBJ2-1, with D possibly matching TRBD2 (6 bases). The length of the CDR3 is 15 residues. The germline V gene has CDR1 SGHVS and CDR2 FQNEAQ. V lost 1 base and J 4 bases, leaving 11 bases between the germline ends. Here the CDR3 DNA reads TGTGCCAGCAGCTTAGACGGGAGTGGGTACAATGAGCAGTTCTTC. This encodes CASSLDGSGYNEQFF. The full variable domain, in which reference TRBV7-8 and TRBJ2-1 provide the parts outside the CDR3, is GAGVSQSPRYKVAKRGQDVALRCDPISGHVSLFWYQQALGQGPEFLTYFQNEAQLDKSGLPSDRFFAERPEGSVSTLKIQRTQQEDSAVYLCASSLDGSGYNEQFFGPGTRLTVL.

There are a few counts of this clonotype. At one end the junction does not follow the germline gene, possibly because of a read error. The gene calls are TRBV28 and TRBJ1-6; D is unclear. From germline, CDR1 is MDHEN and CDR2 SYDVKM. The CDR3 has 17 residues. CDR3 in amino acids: CASSLNLRSSYKSPLHF. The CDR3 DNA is TGTGCCAGCAGTTTAAATCTCCGGAGCTCCTATAAGTCACCCCTCCACTTT.

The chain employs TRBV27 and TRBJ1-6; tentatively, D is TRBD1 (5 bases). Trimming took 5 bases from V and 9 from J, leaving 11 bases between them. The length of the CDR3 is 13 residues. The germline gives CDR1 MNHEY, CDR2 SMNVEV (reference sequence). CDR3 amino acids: CASSIDRGSPLHF. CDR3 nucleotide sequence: TGTGCCAGCAGTATAGATAGGGGTTCACCCCTCCACTTT.

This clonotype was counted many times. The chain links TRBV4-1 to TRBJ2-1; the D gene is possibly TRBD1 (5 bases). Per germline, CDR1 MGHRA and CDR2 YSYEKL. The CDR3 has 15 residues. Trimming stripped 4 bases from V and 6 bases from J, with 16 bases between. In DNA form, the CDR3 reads TGCGCCAGCAGCCTTGGGGCTCTCCCCGCCAATGAGCAGTTCTTC. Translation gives CASSLGALPANEQFF.

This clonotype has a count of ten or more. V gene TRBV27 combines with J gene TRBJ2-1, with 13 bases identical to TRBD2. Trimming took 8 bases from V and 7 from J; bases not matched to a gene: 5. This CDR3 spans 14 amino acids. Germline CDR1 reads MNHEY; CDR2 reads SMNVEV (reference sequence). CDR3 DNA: TGTGCCAGCTCTCAGACTAGCGGGAGGAATGAGCAGTTCTTC. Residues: CASSQTSGRNEQFF.

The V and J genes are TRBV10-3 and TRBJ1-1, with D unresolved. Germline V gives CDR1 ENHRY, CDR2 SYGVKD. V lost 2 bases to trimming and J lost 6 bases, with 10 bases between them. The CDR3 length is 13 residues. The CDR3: CAISERPDSEAFF. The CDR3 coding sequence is TGTGCCATCAGTGAGCGGCCAGACTCTGAAGCTTTCTTT.

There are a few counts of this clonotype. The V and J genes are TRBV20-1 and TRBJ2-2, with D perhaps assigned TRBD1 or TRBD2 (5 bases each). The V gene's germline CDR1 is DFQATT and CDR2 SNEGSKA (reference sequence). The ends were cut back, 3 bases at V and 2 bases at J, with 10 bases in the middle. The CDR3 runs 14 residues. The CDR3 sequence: CSASWGTNTGELFF. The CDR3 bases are TGCAGTGCTAGCTGGGGGACCAACACCGGGGAGCTGTTTTTT.

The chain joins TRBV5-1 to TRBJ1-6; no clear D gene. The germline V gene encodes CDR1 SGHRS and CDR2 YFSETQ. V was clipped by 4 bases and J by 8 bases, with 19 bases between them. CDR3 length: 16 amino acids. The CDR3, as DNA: TGCGCCAGCAGCCAACTATCCGGTCTCGGTGATTCACCCCTCCACTTT. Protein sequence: CASSQLSGLGDSPLHF.

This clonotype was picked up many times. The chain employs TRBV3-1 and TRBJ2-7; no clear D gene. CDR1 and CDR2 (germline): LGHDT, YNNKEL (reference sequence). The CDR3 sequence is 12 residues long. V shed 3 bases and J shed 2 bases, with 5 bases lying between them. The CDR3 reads CASSQRPYEQYF. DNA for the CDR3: TGTGCCAGCAGCCAGCGACCCTACGAGCAGTACTTC.

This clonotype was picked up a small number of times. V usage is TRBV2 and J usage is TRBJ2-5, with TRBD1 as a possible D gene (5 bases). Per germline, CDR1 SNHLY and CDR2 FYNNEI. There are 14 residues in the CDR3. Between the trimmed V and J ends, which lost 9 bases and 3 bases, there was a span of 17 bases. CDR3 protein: CASGRQFGKETQYF. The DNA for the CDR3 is TGTGCCAGTGGACGACAGTTCGGTAAAGAGACCCAGTACTTC.

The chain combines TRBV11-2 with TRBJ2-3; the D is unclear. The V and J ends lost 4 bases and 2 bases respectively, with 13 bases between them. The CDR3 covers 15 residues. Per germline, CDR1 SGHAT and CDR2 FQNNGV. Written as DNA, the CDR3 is TGTGCCAGCAGCTCTCGGAACAAAAACACAGATACGCAGTATTTT. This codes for CASSSRNKNTDTQYF.

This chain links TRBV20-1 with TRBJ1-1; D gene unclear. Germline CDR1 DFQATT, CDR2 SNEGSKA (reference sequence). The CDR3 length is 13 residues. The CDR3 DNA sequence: TGCAGGGCCCTTGAGGACTTGAACACTGAAGCTTTCTTT. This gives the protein CRALEDLNTEAFF.

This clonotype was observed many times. In DNA, the CDR3 is TGCGCCAGCAGCTTGGACCTTCTCACAGATACGCAGTATTTT. Its protein product is CASSLDLLTDTQYF. The chain employs TRBV5-1 and TRBJ2-3, with D unresolved. With 0 bases removed from V and 2 bases from J, the gap between germline ends came to 7 bases. The CDR3 extends over 14 amino acids. Germline CDR1 reads SGHRS; CDR2 reads YFSETQ. The full variable domain, in which reference TRBV5-1 and TRBJ2-3 provide the parts outside the CDR3, is KAGVTQTPRYLIKTRGQQVTLSCSPISGHRSVSWYQQTPGQGLQFLFEYFSETQRNKGNFPGRFSGRQFSNSRSEMNVSTLELGDSALYLCASSLDLLTDTQYFGPGTRLTVL.

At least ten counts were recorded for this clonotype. CDR3 region: CASSGTSDYTDTQYF. As DNA, the CDR3 is TGCGCCAGCAGCGGGACTAGCGACTACACAGATACGCAGTATTTT. This chain connects TRBV5-1 to TRBJ2-3, with 10 bases matching TRBD2. Per the germline V gene, CDR1 is SGHRS and CDR2 is YFSETQ. V lost 4 bases to trimming and J lost 2 bases; unmatched junction nucleotides: 4. CDR3 length: 15 residues.

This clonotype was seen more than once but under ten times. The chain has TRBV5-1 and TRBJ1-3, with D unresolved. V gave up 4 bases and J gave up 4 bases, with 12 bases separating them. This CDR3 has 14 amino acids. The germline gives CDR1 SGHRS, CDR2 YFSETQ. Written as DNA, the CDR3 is TGCGCCAGCAGCCAGGATACGGGGGGAAACACCATATATTTT. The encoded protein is CASSQDTGGNTIYF.

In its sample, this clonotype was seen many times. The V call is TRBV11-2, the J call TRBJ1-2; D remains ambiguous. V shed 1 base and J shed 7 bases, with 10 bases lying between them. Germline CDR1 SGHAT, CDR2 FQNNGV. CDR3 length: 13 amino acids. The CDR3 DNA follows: TGTGCCAGCAGCTTAGCCCCGGGTCGTGGCTACACCTTC. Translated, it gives CASSLAPGRGYTF.

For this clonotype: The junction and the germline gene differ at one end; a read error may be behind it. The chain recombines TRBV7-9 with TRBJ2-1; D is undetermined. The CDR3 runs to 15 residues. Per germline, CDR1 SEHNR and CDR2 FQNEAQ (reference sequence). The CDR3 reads CASSRTGSSYNERFF. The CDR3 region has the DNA TGTGCCAGCAGCCGGACGGGCAGCTCCTACAATGAGCGGTTCTTC.

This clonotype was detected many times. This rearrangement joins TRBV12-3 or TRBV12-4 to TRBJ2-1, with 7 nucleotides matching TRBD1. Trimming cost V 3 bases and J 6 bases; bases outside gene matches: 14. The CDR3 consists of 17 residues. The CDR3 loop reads CASSLVQGQPSTNEQFF. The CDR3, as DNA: TGTGCCAGCAGTTTGGTGCAGGGACAGCCGTCGACCAATGAGCAGTTCTTC.

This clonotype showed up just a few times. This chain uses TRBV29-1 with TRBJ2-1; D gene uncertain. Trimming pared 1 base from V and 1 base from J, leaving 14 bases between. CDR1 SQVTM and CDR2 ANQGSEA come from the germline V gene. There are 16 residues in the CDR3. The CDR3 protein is CSVEGGPILSYNEQFF. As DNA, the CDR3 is TGCAGCGTTGAAGGTGGTCCCATCCTTTCCTACAATGAGCAGTTCTTC.

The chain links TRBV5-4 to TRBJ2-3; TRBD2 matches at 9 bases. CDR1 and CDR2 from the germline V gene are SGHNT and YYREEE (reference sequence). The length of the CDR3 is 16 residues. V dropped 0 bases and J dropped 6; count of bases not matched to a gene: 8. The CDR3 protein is CASSLGAAGGQDTQYF. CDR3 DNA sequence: TGTGCCAGCAGCTTGGGAGCAGCGGGAGGTCAGGATACGCAGTATTTT. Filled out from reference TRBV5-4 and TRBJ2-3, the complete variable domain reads ETGVTQSPTHLIKTRGQQVTLRCSSQSGHNTVSWYQQALGQGPQFIFQYYREEENGRGNFPPRFSGLQFPNYSSELNVNALELDDSALYLCASSLGAAGGQDTQYFGPGTRLTVL.